These 9 T cell receptor beta chains were sequenced from one sample in a study of shared clonotypes between healthy human individuals (dated by TCRdb to 2019 to 2021). Receptors were amplified or captured by the immunoSEQ multiplex PCR assay. Held by TCRdb, this immuneACCESS table contains in-frame sequences only and omits some clones. Under half of the omission traces to an unresolved V gene where checked; the cause of the rest is unknown. The sample has roughly 1,600,000 clones on record, 98% to 99% of them singletons. The top ten clonotypes cover around 0.38% of the sample. Sequencing was carried out using naive CD4+ T cells sorted from blood. Per the publication, the cell subset or site label means: CD45RA+ positively selected. The receptor set was obtained from a man under 40 in good health.

The CDR3 DNA follows: TGTGCCAGCAGGTCCGGGACTAGCTACAATGAGCAGTTCTTC. It specifies CASRSGTSYNEQFF. The chain is built from TRBV6-1 and TRBJ2-1; 8 bases map to TRBD2. The CDR3 totals 14 residues. With V trimmed by 6 bases and J by 3 bases, 4 bases remained unmatched. Germline loops: CDR1 MNHNS, CDR2 SASEGT.

V is TRBV9 and J is TRBJ2-2; the D is unclear. V shed 0 bases and J shed 7 bases, with 4 bases lying between them. This CDR3 is built from 12 residues. Germline CDR1 is SGDLS and CDR2 is YYNGEE. For the CDR3, the DNA is TGTGCCAGCAGCGTAGCCGACGGGGAGCTGTTTTTT. Translated, it gives CASSVADGELFF. The whole variable domain, remainder taken from reference TRBV9 and TRBJ2-2, is DSGVTQTPKHLITATGQRVTLRCSPRSGDLSVYWYQQSLDQGLQFLIQYYNGEERAKGNILERFSAQQFPDLHSELNLSSLELGDSALYFCASSVADGELFFGEGSRLTVL.

V is TRBV6-4 and J is TRBJ2-3, with D perhaps matching TRBD2 (6 bases). There are 14 residues in the CDR3. CDR1 and CDR2 from the germline V gene are MRHNA and SNTAGT. V lost 3 bases and J 3 bases, leaving 10 bases between the germline ends. This chain's CDR3 is CASSEVGGTDTQYF. The CDR3 DNA reads TGTGCCAGCAGTGAGGTGGGGGGAACAGATACGCAGTATTTT.

With regard to this clone: This CDR3 is also generated by other DNA sequences in the sample. The genes are TRBV30 and TRBJ2-7; D is unclear. CDR3 length: 12 residues. V lost 0 bases, J lost 2 bases, and 5 bases lay in between. Germline assignment: CDR1 GTSNPN and CDR2 SVGIG (reference sequence). The DNA for the CDR3 is TGTGCCTGGAGTGTCGGACCCTACGAGCAGTACTTC. Protein sequence: CAWSVGPYEQYF.

The chain is built from TRBV2 and TRBJ2-5; possibly TRBD2 for D (6 bases). CDR3 length: 12 residues. Germline CDR1 reads SNHLY; CDR2 reads FYNNEI. With 9 bases removed from V and 5 bases from J, the gap between germline ends came to 13 bases. The chain's CDR3 is CARTGLTETQYF. The CDR3 nucleotides read TGTGCCAGAACGGGACTCACGGAGACCCAGTACTTC.

J is TRBJ1-1 and V is TRBV9; TRBD1 matches 7 bases. The germline V gene encodes CDR1 SGDLS and CDR2 YYNGEE. This CDR3 is 17 amino acids long. Unmatched junction bases numbered 13, after V lost 4 bases and J lost 1 base. CDR3 bases: TGTGCCAGCAGCCCTCGGACAGGTGGATCAGGGAACACTGAAGCTTTCTTT. Protein sequence: CASSPRTGGSGNTEAFF.

This clone was seen a single time. CDR3 protein: CASSPGGPSTDTQYF. CDR3 DNA sequence: TGCGCCAGCAGCCCTGGAGGTCCTAGCACAGATACGCAGTATTTT. The chain joins TRBV5-1 to TRBJ2-3; D may be TRBD2 (5 bases). The CDR3 is 15 amino acids. The germline V gene has CDR1 SGHRS and CDR2 YFSETQ. V lost 4 bases and J lost 0, with 12 bases in between.

On this clone itself: Different DNA sequences within this sample yield the same CDR3. This chain joins TRBV9 and TRBJ2-3; no reliable D call. This CDR3 contains 14 residues. Germline CDR1 SGDLS, CDR2 YYNGEE. With 2 bases removed from V and 0 bases from J, the gap between germline ends came to 7 bases. The CDR3 here is CASSVEGSTDTQYF. CDR3 nucleotides: TGTGCCAGCAGCGTTGAAGGCAGCACAGATACGCAGTATTTT.

The genes are TRBV7-9 and TRBJ2-5; TRBD2 is a possible D gene (6 bases). Trimming pared 1 base from V and 1 base from J, leaving 10 bases between. Germline CDR1 is SEHNR and CDR2 is FQNEAQ (reference sequence). CDR3 length: 15 residues. The CDR3 nucleotides read TGTGCCAGCAGCTTAGGGGCGGGACTCCAAGAGACCCAGTACTTC. Encoded protein: CASSLGAGLQETQYF.